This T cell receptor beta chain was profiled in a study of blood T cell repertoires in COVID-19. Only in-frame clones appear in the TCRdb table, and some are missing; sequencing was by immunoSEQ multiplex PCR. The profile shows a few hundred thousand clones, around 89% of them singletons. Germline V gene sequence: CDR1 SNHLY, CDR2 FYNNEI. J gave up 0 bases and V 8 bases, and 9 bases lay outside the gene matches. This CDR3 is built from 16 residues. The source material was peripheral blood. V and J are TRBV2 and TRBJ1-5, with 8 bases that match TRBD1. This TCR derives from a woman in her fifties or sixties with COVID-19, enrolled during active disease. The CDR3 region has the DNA TGTGCCAGCGGGACAGGATGGGCTAATAGCAATCAGCCCCAGCATTTT. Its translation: CASGTGWANSNQPQHF.